This TCR beta chain came from a study of T cell responses to AZD1222 COVID-19 vaccine. V dropped 4 bases and J dropped 4; count of bases not matched to a gene: 1. The length of the CDR3 is 14 residues. Germline values: CDR1 MNHEY, CDR2 SMNVEV (reference sequence). Sequencing used immunoSEQ multiplex PCR; TCRdb keeps in-frame clones, though not all of them. Among about 160,000 clones listed, about 90% were seen once. Only one count was recorded for this clone. The J gene is TRBJ2-2, the V gene TRBV27, with 9 bases fitting TRBD1. The clonotype originates from an adult in good health. The sequencing used peripheral blood, collected on day 0 of AZD1222 vaccination. The CDR3 bases are TGTGCCAGCAGTTGGGACAGGGCCACCGGGGAGCTGTTTTTT. Residues: CASSWDRATGELFF.